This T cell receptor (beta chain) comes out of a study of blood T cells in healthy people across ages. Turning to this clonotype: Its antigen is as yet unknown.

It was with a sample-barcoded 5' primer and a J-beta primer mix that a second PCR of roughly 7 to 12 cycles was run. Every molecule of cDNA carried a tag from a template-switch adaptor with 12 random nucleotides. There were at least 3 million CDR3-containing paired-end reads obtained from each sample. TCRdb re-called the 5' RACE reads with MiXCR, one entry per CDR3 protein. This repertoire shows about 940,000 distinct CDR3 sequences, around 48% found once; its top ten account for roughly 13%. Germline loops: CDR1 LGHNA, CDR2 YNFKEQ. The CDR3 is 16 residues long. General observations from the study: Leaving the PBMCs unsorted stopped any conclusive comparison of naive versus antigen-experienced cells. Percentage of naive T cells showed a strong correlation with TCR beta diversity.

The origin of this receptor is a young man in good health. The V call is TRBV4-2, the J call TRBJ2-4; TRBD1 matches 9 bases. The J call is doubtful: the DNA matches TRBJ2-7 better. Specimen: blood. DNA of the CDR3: TGTGCCAGCAGCCAGGTCGGACAGGGGACTTCCTACGAGCAGTACTTC. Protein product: CASSQVGQGTSYEQYF.